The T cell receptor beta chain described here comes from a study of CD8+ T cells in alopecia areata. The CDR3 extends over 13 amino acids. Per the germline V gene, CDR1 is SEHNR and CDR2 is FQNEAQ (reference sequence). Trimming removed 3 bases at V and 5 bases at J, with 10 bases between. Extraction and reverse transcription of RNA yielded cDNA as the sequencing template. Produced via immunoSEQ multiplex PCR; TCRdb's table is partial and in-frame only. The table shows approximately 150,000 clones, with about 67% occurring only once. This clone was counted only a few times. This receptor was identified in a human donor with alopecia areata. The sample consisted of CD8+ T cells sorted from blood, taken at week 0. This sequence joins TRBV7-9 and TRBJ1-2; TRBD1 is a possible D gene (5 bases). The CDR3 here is CASSFSTGYGYTF. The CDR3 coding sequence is TGTGCCAGCAGCTTTAGCACAGGATATGGCTACACCTTC.